The clone carrying this TCR beta chain has at least ten counts. MiXCR, run by TCRdb on the PCR reads, gives a single entry per CDR3 protein. There are around 20,000 distinct CDR3 sequences in the sample; 46% occur only once, and around 19% lies in the top ten. These data come from a study of CD4 and CD8 cells across lung adenocarcinoma regions. Samples came from patients with localized non-small cell lung adenocarcinoma. The CDR3 runs 13 residues. The germline V and J ends were trimmed by 6 bases and 2 bases, with 11 bases remaining between them. Germline loops: CDR1 MNHEY, CDR2 SVGAGI. Sequencing was carried out using CD4+ T cells from the margin of a lung tumor. This TCR derives from a male donor with lung adenocarcinoma. The CD4 and CD8 labels of this study may be unreliable. The chain uses TRBV6-5 and TRBJ2-7; no firm D call. CDR3 loop: CASSLSRAYEQYF. As DNA, the CDR3 is TGTGCCAGCAGCCTCAGCCGGGCCTACGAGCAGTACTTC.